This TCR beta chain was obtained from a study of blood T cell repertoires in COVID-19. Overall study: Italy, Spain and the United States were the sources of the convalescent and acute COVID-19 samples.

Profiling relied on immunoSEQ multiplex PCR, and the TCRdb table lists in-frame clones only, not all of them. The sample records 200,000 to 250,000 clones, 86% being singletons. Participants came from around 25 US areas, aged about 18 to 89 years. Cohort placement rested on clinical history that participants reported themselves. The CDR3 has 15 amino acids. Between the trimmed V and J ends, which lost 3 bases and 6 bases, there was a span of 16 bases. The germline gives CDR1 SGHRS, CDR2 YFSETQ. This receptor was identified in a woman in her forties or fifties in a cohort exposed to, infected with or recovered from COVID-19 (not recorded which). The chain recombines TRBV5-1 with TRBJ2-1, with D perhaps TRBD1 (6 bases). Material: PBMCs or T cells enriched from blood (not recorded which). The CDR3: CASSSGHGSGNEQFF. DNA of the CDR3: TGCGCCAGCAGCTCGGGACATGGGTCGGGCAATGAGCAGTTCTTC.